The next 10 T cell receptor beta chains were all read from a single sample in a study of T cells in Graves' hyperthyroidism and ophthalmopathy. Authors of the study amplified TCR beta CDR3 regions from RNA transcripts. A set of HTBI primers served as the primers for a first-round RT-PCR of the TCR CDR3. MiXCR, run by TCRdb on the multiplex PCR reads, gives a single entry per CDR3 protein. The sample consists of fewer than 650,000 distinct CDR3 sequences, about 14% of them appearing once. The specimen was blood. The receptor source for this set is a woman aged 40 to 55 with Graves' ophthalmopathy.

This clonotype was picked up many times. The CDR3 is CATGPGRNSPLHF. The CDR3 nucleotides are TGTGCCACCGGGCCAGGGAGAAATTCACCCCTCCACTTT. The rearrangement links TRBV6-2 or TRBV6-3 to TRBJ1-6; TRBD1 is a possible D gene (5 bases). Germline lookup yields CDR1 MNHEY and CDR2 SVGEGT. The CDR3 consists of 13 residues. V was trimmed by 10 bases and J by 7 bases, leaving 14 bases between them.

This clonotype was observed at least ten times. The J gene is TRBJ1-2, the V gene TRBV29-1; 7 positions agree with TRBD1. Germline V gene lookup returns CDR1 SQVTM and CDR2 ANQGSEA. The CDR3 extends over 13 amino acids. With 6 bases clipped from V and 8 bases from J, the junction kept 12 bases outside the gene matches. CDR3 region: CSVEGRGQRGYTF. In DNA, the CDR3 is TGCAGCGTCGAGGGGAGGGGGCAAAGGGGCTACACCTTC.

In this sample, this clonotype turned up many times. The rearrangement joins TRBV27 to TRBJ2-5; 7 nucleotides agree with TRBD2. CDR3 length: 15 residues. Germline-derived CDR1 and CDR2 are MNHEY and SMNVEV (reference sequence). The J segment lost 1 base and the V segment lost 3 bases, leaving 5 bases of the junction unmatched. CDR3 in DNA: TGTGCCAGCAGTTTGGGGACGGGGGGCCAAGAGACCCAGTACTTC. This encodes CASSLGTGGQETQYF.

The rearrangement joins TRBV12-5 to TRBJ2-2; 8 bases match TRBD1. This CDR3 has 16 amino acids. Per the germline V gene, CDR1 is LGHNT and CDR2 is FRNRAP. Trimming at V came to 6 bases and at J to 5 bases, leaving 11 bases not matched to a gene. CDR3 in amino acids: CASGPDRAVLTGELFF. The CDR3 DNA is TGTGCTAGTGGACCGGACAGGGCGGTGTTGACCGGGGAGCTGTTTTTT.

A note on this clonotype: The junction departs from the called germline gene at one end, perhaps through a read error. J is TRBJ2-7 and V is TRBV20-1; D is perhaps TRBD2 (6 bases). CDR3 length: 15 amino acids. In germline, CDR1 is DFQATT, CDR2 SNEGSKA (reference sequence). CDR3 sequence: CSAQGGSGGPYEQCF. In DNA form, the CDR3 reads TGCAGTGCTCAGGGAGGCAGCGGAGGACCCTACGAGCAGTGCTTC.

This clonotype has ten or more counts. The junction differs from germline at one of its ends, possibly a read error. This chain uses TRBV30 with TRBJ2-7; D gene unclear. Germline V CDR1 and CDR2: GTSNPN, SVGIG (reference sequence). This CDR3 has 11 amino acids. CDR3 sequence (DNA): TGTGCCTGGAATTACGGGCCCGGAGTAAGGTTC. Its translation: CAWNYGPGVRF.

In this sample, this clonotype turned up many times. This rearrangement joins TRBV12-5 to TRBJ2-4; D call uncertain. V was trimmed by 6 bases and J by 0 bases, leaving 15 bases between them. From germline, CDR1 is LGHNT and CDR2 FRNRAP. The CDR3 is 16 residues long. Here the CDR3 DNA reads TGTGCTAGTGGCCCCGAGGACCTACTAGCCAAAAACATTCAGTACTTC. Translation gives CASGPEDLLAKNIQYF.

This clonotype was detected many times. This rearrangement joins TRBV27 to TRBJ1-1; D perhaps matches TRBD1 (5 bases). Trimming left V 6 bases short and J 1 base short, with 12 bases between. CDR1 is MNHEY and CDR2 is SMNVEV in the germline V gene (reference sequence). The CDR3 extends over 14 amino acids. The CDR3 DNA follows: TGTGCCAGCAGACGACCCGACAGGAACACTGAAGCTTTCTTT. Translation gives CASRRPDRNTEAFF.

This clonotype showed up just a few times. The junction differs from germline at one of its ends, possibly a read error. V gene TRBV4-1 combines with J gene TRBJ1-5; D gene unclear. The CDR3 has 14 amino acids. Germline V gives CDR1 MGHRA, CDR2 YSYEKL. As DNA, the CDR3 is TGCGCCGGCAGCCACGGACTGGCGACACAGCCCCAGCATTTT. It codes for CAGSHGLATQPQHF.

This clonotype was seen at least ten times. The chain couples TRBV6-5 to TRBJ2-5, with 9 positions matching TRBD1. This CDR3 has 14 residues. The junction had 12 bases not matched to a gene; V was cut back by 11 bases and J by 5 bases. The V gene's germline CDR1 is MNHEY and CDR2 SVGAGI. For the CDR3, the DNA is TGTGCCCTAAGTCGACAGGGGGTTTGCGAGACCCAGTACTTC. Translation: CALSRQGVCETQYF.